The 4 T cell receptor beta chains below were found in one sample sequenced in a study of cytomegalovirus exposure and HLA in healthy donors. Both 60 Vbeta primers and 13 Jbeta primers went into the PCR. TCRdb's copy holds only in-frame clones and misses some; the assay was immunoSEQ multiplex PCR. The sample includes about 260,000 clones, roughly two thirds seen only once; the top ten take roughly 2.4%. Sequencing input: PBMCs. These receptors were taken from a female donor in good health and CMV-seronegative.

The rearrangement uses TRBV7-9 and TRBJ2-7; 7 bases line up with TRBD1. V lost 5 bases to trimming and J lost 4 bases; unmatched junction nucleotides: 11. CDR1 and CDR2 from the germline V gene are SEHNR and FQNEAQ (reference sequence). The CDR3 runs 15 residues. The CDR3 nucleotides read TGTGCCAGCAGCAGTATTCCGGGACAGCGATACGAGCAGTACTTC. Protein: CASSSIPGQRYEQYF.

The genes are TRBV7-8 and TRBJ2-3; D is possibly TRBD2 (6 bases). CDR3 length: 14 residues. Trimming took 4 bases from V and 2 from J, leaving 10 bases between them. The germline gives CDR1 SGHVS, CDR2 FQNEAQ. The CDR3 reads CASSWGLDTDTQYF. The CDR3 DNA follows: TGTGCCAGCAGCTGGGGACTGGACACAGATACGCAGTATTTT.

This clone turned up a few times. One end of the junction varies from germline; a read error may be responsible. In nucleotides, the CDR3 is TGTGCCAGCAGTTTAGTAGGGGTACAAGTCCAAGAGACCCAGTACTTC. Its protein is CASSLVGVQVQETQYF. This chain joins TRBV7-2 and TRBJ2-5, with a tentative D call TRBD1 (5 bases). The CDR3 is 16 amino acids. The V gene's germline CDR1 is SGHTA and CDR2 FQGNSA. Together with reference TRBV7-2 and TRBJ2-5, the CDR3 gives the full variable domain: GAGVSQSPSNKVTEKGKDVELRCDPISGHTALYWYRQSLGQGLEFLIYFQGNSAPDKSGLPSDRFSAERTGGSVSTLTIQRTQQEDSAVYLCASSLVGVQVQETQYFGPGTRLLVL.

This chain joins TRBV21-1 and TRBJ2-7; whether TRBD1, the table's D call, matches the DNA was not checked. TRBV21-1 is assigned pseudogene status. This CDR3 has 17 residues. The CDR3: CASSNRVIGGLHYEQYF. The CDR3 DNA sequence: TGTGCCAGCAGCAACAGAGTGATAGGGGGCTTGCACTACGAGCAGTACTTC.